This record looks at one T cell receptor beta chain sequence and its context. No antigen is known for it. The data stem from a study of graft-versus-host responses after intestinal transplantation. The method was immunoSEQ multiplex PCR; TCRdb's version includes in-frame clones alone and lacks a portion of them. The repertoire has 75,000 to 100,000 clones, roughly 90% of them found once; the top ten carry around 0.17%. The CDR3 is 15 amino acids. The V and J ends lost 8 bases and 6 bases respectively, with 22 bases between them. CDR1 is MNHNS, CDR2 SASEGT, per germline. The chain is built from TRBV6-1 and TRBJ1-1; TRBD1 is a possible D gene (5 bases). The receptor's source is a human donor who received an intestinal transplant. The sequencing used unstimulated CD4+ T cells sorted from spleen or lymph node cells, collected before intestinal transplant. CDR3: CASRRGAVLVSEAFF. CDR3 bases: TGTGCCAGCCGGCGGGGCGCCGTTTTGGTATCTGAAGCTTTCTTT.